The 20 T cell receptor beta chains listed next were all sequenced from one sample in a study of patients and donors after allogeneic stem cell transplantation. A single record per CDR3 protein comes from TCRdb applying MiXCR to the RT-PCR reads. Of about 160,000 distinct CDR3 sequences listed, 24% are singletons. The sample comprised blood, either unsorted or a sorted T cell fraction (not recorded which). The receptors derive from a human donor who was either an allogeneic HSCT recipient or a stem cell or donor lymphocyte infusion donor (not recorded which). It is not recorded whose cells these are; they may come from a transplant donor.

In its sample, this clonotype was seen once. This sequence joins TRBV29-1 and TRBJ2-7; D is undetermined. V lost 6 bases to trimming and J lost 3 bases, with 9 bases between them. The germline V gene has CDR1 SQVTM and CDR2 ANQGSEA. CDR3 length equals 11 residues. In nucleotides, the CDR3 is TGCAGCGTGGCGCACAGCTACGAGCAGTACTTC. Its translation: CSVAHSYEQYF.

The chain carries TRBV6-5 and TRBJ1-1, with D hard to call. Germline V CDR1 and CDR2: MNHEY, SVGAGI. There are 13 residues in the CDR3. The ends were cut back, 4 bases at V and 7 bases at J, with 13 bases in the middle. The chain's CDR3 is CASSLRGFDEAFF. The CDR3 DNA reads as TGTGCCAGCAGTTTACGGGGTTTTGATGAAGCTTTCTTT.

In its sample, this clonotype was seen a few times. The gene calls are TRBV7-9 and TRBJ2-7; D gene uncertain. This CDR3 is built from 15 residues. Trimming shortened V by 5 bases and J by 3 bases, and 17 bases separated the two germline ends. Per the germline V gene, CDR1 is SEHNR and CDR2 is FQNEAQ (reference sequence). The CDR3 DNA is TGTGCCAGCAGCAACCCAGGTGGCGCGGTCTACGAGCAGTACTTC. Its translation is CASSNPGGAVYEQYF.

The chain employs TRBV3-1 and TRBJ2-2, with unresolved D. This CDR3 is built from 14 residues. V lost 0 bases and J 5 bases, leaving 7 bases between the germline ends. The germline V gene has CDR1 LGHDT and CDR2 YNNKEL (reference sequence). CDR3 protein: CASSQDWHTGELFF. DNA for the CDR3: TGTGCCAGCAGCCAAGATTGGCATACCGGGGAGCTGTTTTTT.

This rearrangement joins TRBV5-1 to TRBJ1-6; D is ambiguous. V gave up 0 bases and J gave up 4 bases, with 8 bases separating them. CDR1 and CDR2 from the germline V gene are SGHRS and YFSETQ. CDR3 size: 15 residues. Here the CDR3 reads CASSLGTAYNSPLHF. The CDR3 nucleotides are TGCGCCAGCAGCTTGGGGACGGCTTATAATTCACCCCTCCACTTT.

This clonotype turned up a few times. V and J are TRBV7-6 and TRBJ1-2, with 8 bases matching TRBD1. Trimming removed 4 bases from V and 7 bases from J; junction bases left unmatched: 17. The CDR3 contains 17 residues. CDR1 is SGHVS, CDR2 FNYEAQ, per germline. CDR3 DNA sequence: TGTGCCAGCAGCTCAGACATCGGACAGGGCATACTTGGTGGCTACACCTTC. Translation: CASSSDIGQGILGGYTF.

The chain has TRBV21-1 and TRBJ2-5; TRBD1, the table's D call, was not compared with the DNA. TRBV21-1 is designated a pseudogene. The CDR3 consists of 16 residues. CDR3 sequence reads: CASSKDTGEGQETQYF. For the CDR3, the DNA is TGTGCCAGCAGCAAAGATACGGGTGAGGGGCAAGAGACCCAGTACTTC.

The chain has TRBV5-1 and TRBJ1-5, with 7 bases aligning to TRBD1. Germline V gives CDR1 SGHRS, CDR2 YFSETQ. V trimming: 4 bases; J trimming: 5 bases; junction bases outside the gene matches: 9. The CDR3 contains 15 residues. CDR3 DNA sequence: TGCGCCAGCAGCAGAACAGGGGCGTGGGATCAGCCCCAGCATTTT. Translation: CASSRTGAWDQPQHF.

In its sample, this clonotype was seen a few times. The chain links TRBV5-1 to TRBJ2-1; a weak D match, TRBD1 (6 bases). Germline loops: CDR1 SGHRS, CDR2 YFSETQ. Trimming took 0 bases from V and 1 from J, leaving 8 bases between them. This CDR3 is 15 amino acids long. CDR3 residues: CASSLDRASYNEQFF. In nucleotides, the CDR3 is TGCGCCAGCAGCTTGGACAGGGCATCCTACAATGAGCAGTTCTTC.

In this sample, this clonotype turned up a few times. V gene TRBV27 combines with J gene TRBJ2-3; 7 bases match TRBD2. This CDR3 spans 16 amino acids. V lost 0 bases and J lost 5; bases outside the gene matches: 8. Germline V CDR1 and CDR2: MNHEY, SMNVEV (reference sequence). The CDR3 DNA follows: TGTGCCAGCAGTTTATCTAGGACTAGTAATGAAGATACGCAGTATTTT. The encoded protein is CASSLSRTSNEDTQYF.

CDR3 region: CASSPTPRPLGGELFF. CDR3 nucleotide sequence: TGTGCCAGCAGTCCTACCCCTAGGCCCCTTGGCGGGGAGCTGTTTTTT. The chain couples TRBV12-3 or TRBV12-4 to TRBJ2-2, with unresolved D. V was trimmed by 5 bases and J by 7 bases, leaving 20 bases between them. This CDR3 is built from 16 residues.

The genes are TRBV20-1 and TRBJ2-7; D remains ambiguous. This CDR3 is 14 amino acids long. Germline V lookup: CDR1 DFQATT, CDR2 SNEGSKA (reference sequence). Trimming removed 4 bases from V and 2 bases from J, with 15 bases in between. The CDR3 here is CSAIGPVAAYEQYF. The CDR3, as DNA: TGCAGTGCTATCGGCCCGGTAGCCGCCTACGAGCAGTACTTC.

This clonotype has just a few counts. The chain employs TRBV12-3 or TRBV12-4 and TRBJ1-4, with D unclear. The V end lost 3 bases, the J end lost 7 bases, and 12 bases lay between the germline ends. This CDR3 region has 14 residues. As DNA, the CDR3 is TGTGCCAGCAGTTTGGTCCTCCTGGGTGAAAAACTGTTTTTT. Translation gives CASSLVLLGEKLFF.

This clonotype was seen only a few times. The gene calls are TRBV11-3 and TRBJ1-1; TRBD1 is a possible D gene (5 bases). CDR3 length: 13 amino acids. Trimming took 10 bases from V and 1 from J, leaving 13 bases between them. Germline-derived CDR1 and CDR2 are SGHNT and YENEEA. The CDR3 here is CATRDGKNTEAFF. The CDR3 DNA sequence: TGTGCCACCCGGGACGGAAAGAACACTGAAGCTTTCTTT.

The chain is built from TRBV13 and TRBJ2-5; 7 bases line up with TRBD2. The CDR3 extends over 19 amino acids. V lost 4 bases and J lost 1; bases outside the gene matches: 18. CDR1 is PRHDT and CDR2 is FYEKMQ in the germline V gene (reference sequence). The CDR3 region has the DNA TGTGCCAGCAGCTCGGTTGTCTTCCCCCAGCGGGATGTCCAAGAGACCCAGTACTTC. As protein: CASSSVVFPQRDVQETQYF. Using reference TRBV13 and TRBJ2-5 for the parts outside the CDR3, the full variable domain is AAGVIQSPRHLIKEKRETATLKCYPIPRHDTVYWYQQGPGQDPQFLISFYEKMQSDKGSIPDRFSAQQFSDYHSELNMSSLELGDSALYFCASSSVVFPQRDVQETQYFGPGTRLLVL.

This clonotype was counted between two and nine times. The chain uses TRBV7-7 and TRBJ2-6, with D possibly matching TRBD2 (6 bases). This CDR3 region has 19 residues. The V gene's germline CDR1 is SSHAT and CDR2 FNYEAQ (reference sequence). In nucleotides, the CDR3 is TGTGCTAGCGGCTTAGGATTACAGGAGGGGTCCTCTGGGGCCAACGTCCTGACTTTC. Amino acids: CASGLGLQEGSSGANVLTF.

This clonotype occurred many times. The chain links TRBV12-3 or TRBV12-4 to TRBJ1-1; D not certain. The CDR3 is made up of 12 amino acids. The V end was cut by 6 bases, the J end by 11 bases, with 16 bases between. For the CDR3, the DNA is TGTGCCAGCAGACCAGAACCACTAGGGGCTTTCTTT. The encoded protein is CASRPEPLGAFF.

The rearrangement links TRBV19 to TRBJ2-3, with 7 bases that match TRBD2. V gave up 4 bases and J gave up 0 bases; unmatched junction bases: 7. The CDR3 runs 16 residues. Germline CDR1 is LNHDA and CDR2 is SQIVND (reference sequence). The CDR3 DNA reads TGTGCCAGTAGTACCCCGGGAGGAACTAGCACAGATACGCAGTATTTT. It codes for CASSTPGGTSTDTQYF.

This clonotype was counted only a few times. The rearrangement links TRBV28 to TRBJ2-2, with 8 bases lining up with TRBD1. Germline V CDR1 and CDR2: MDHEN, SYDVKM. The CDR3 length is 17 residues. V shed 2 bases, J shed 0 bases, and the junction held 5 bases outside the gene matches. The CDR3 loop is CASSLPRTGTNTGELFF. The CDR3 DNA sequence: TGTGCCAGCAGTTTACCCCGGACAGGGACGAACACCGGGGAGCTGTTTTTT.

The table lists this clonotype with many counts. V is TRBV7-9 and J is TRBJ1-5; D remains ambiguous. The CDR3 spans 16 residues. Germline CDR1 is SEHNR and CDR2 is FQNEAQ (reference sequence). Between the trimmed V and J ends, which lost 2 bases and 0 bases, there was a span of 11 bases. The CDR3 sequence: CASSLSSGYSNQPQHF. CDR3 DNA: TGTGCCAGCAGCTTATCTAGCGGATATAGCAATCAGCCCCAGCATTTT.